Sequencing of this T cell receptor (beta chain) was carried out in a study of shared clonotypes between healthy human individuals. Study-wide results and caveats: Rarefaction showed sorted-subset sequencing was incomplete despite large depth. Researchers sampled blood only, noting tissue repertoires likely differ. Clonotypes shared by all four donors outscored non-shared clonotypes in generation probability.

CDR3 length: 12 amino acids. V was cut by 4 bases and J by 8 bases, with 10 bases left in between. Germline V gene lookup returns CDR1 SGHRS and CDR2 YFSETQ. This table comes from immunoSEQ multiplex PCR, and its TCRdb copy is limited to in-frame clones, with some not included. The sample lists some 2,400,000 clones; approximately 95% were seen once. About this clone: Its cognate antigen is unknown.

Material: naive CD4+ T cells sorted from blood. The sample's subset: CD45RA+ positively selected. The chain carries TRBV5-1 and TRBJ2-1; TRBD2 is a possible D gene (6 bases). This TCR was recovered from a man in his late teens or twenties in good health. CDR3 sequence (DNA): TGCGCCAGCAGCGGGACTTTCTATGAGCAGTTCTTC. Protein sequence: CASSGTFYEQFF.